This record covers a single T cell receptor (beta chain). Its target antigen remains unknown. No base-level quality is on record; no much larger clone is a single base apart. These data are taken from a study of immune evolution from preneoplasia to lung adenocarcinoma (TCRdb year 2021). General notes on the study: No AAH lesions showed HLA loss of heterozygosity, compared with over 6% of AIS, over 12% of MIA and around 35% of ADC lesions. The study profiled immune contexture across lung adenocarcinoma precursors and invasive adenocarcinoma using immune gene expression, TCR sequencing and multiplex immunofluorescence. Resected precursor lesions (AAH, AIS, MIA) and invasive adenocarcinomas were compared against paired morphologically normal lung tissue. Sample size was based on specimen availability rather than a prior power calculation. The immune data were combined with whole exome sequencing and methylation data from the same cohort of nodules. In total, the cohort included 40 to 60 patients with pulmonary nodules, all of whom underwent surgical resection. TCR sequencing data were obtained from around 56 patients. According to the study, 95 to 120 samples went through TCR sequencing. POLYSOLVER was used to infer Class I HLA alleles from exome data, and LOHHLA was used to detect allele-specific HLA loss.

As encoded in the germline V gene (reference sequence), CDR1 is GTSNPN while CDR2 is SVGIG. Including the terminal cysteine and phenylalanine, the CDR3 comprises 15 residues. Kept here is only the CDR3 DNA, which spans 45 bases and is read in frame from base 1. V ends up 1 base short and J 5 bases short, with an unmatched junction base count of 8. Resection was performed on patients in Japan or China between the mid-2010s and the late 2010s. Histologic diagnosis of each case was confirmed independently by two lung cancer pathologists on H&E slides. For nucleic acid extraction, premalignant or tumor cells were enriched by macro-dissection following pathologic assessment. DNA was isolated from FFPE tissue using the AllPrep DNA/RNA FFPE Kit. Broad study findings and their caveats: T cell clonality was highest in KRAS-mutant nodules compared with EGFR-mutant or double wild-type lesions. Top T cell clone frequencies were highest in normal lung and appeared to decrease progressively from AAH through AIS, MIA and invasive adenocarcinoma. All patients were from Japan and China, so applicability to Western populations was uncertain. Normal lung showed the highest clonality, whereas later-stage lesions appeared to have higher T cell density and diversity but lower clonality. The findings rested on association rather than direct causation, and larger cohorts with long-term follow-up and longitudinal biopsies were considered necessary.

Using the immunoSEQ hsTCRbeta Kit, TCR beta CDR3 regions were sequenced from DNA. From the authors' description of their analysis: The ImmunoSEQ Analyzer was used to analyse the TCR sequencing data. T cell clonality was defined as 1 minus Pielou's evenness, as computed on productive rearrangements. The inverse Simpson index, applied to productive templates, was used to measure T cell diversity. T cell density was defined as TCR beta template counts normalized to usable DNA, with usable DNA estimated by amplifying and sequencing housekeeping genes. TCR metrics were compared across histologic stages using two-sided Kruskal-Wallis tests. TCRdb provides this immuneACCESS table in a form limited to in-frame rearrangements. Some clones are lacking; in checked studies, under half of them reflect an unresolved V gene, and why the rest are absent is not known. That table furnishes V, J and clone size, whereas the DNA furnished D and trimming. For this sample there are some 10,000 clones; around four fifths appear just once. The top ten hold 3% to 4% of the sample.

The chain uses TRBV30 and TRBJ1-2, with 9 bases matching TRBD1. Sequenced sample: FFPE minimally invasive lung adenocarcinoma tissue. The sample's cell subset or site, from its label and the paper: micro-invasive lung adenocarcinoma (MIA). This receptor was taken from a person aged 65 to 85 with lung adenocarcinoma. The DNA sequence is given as TGTGCCTGGAGTGCCCCCGGACAGGGGATTTATGGCTACACCTTC. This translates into CAWSAPGQGIYGYTF.